Detailed here is one TCR beta chain. The data derive from a study of graft-versus-host responses after intestinal transplantation. Across the whole study: As for transplant type, recipients had multivisceral, liver-intestinal, or isolated intestinal grafts. Each recipient received anti-thymocyte globulin induction, then tacrolimus and steroids for roughly 3 years.

This CDR3 spans 15 amino acids. Germline CDR1 reads ENHRY; CDR2 reads SYGVKD. Unmatched junction bases numbered 5, after V lost 5 bases and J lost 2 bases. TCRdb's table, derived via immunoSEQ multiplex PCR, lists solely in-frame clones and lacks some. The table shows more than 50,000 clones, with about 89% occurring only once. This clonotype was obtained from a human patient who received an intestinal transplant, so some T cells may come from the graft donor. The chain recombines TRBV10-3 with TRBJ2-3; 9 positions agree with TRBD2. Sequencing used PBMCs, obtained 650 to 680 days after intestinal transplant. The CDR3 loop is CAISLAGAHTDTQYF. The CDR3 coding sequence is TGTGCCATCAGTTTAGCGGGGGCCCACACAGATACGCAGTATTTT.